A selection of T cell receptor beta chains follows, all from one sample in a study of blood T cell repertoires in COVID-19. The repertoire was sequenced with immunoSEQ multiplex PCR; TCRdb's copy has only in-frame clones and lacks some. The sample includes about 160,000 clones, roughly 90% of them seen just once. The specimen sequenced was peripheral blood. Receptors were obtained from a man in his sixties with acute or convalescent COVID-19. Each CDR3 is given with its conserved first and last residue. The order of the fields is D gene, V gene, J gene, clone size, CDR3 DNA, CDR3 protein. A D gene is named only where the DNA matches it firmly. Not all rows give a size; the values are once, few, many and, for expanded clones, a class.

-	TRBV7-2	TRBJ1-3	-	TGTGCCACCGCCAAGCGGGTCGACCCTGGAAACACCATATATTTT	CATAKRVDPGNTIYF
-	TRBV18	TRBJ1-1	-	TGTGCCAGCTCACCACGGGCTACCACTGAAGCTTTCTTT	CASSPRATTEAFF
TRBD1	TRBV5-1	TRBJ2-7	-	TGCGCCAGCAGCGGCCCGGGACAGTCAGCCTACGAGCAGTACTTC	CASSGPGQSAYEQYF
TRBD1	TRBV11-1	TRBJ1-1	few	TGTGCCAGCAATAAGGGACAGGGGTATACTGAAGCTTTCTTT	CASNKGQGYTEAFF
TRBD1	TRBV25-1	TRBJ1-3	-	TGTGCCAGCAGTGAAGCAGGGGGAGACACCATATATTTT	CASSEAGGDTIYF
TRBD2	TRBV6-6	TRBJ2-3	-	TGTGCCAGCAGCACCCAGGGCGGGGGGGCCGCAGATACGCAGTATTTT	CASSTQGGGAADTQYF
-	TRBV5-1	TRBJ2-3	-	TGCGCCAGCAGCTTGGGGCAGTCTAGCACAGATACGCAGTATTTT	CASSLGQSSTDTQYF
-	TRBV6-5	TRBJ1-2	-	TGTGCCAGCAGTTATAAGGGGTTCTATGGCTACACCTTC	CASSYKGFYGYTF
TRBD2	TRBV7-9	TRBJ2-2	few	TGTGCCAGCAGCTCACTAGCGGCCGGGGAGCTGTTTTTT	CASSSLAAGELFF
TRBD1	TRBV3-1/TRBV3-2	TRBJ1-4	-	TGTGCCAGCAGCCAAACATTTGGACAGGCGGTTGAAAAACTGTTTTTT	CASSQTFGQAVEKLFF
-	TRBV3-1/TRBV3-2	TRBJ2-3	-	TGTGCCAGCAGCCGTCGATCGACAGGGACTAGCACAGATACGCAGTATTTT	CASSRRSTGTSTDTQYF
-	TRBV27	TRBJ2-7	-	TGTGCCAGCGGAACGCCCACTACACGAGTGCAGTACTTC	CASGTPTTRVQYF
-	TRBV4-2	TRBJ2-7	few	TGTGCCAGCAGCCAAGCCTACGACTACGAGCAGTACTTC	CASSQAYDYEQYF
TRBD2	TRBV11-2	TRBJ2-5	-	TGTGCCAGCTCCTTGGGCGGGGGGGCTTTTGAGGAGACCCAGTACTTC	CASSLGGGAFEETQYF
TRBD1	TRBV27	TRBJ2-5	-	TGTGCCAGCAGTCCGGGACAGGTCCAAGAGACCCAGTACTTC	CASSPGQVQETQYF
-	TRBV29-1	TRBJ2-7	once	TGCAGCGTTGAAGATCGGGTCGGAGAGCAGTACTTC	CSVEDRVGEQYF
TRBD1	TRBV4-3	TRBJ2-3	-	TGCGCCAGCAGCCCAGGGACAGGGAACACAGATACGCAGTATTTT	CASSPGTGNTDTQYF
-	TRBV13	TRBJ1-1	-	TGTGCCAGCAGCTCCTTTTCAGGGAACACTGAAGCTTTCTTT	CASSSFSGNTEAFF
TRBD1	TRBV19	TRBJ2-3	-	TGTGCCAGTAGGGAAGGACAGGGGGTGACAGATACGCAGTATTTT	CASREGQGVTDTQYF
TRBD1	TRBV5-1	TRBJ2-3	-	TGCGCCAGCAGCTTGACCACAGGGGACATATATACGCAGTATTTT	CASSLTTGDIYTQYF
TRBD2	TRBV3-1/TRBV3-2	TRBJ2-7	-	TGTGCCAGCAGCCACAGACTAGCCTCCTACGAGCAGTACTTC	CASSHRLASYEQYF
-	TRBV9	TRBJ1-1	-	TGTGCCAGCAGCGTAGTTCAGACACAGAACACTGAAGCTTTCTTT	CASSVVQTQNTEAFF
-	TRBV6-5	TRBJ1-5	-	TGTGCCACCGGGGGGGGGCCGTATAGCAATCAGCCCCAGCATTTT	CATGGGPYSNQPQHF
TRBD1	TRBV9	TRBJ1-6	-	TGTGCCAGCAGCGAGGGGACAGGGGGAAGGAATTCACCCCTCCACTTT	CASSEGTGGRNSPLHF
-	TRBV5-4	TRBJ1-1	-	TGTGCCAGCAGCTTGTCTGTGAACACTGAAGCTTTCTTT	CASSLSVNTEAFF
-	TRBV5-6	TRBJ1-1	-	TGTGCCAGCAGCTTGCCGGCAGGGGTCACTGAAGCTTTCTTT	CASSLPAGVTEAFF
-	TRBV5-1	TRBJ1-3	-	TGCGCCAGCAGCTTAGCAGGGCAAGGAAACACCATATATTTT	CASSLAGQGNTIYF
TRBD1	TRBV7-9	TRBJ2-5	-	TGTGCCAGCAGCTTAGTGGGACAGGGGAAAGAGACCCAGTACTTC	CASSLVGQGKETQYF
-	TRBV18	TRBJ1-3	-	TGTGCCAGCTCCAGCTGGGGCCGAACAAACACCATATATTTT	CASSSWGRTNTIYF
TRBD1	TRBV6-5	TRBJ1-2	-	TGTGCCAGCCGGGACAGGGGGTTTGGAAACGATGGCTACACCTTC	CASRDRGFGNDGYTF
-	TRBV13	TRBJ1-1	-	TGTGCCAGCAGCTCCCCCCGTACAGAGTTGGGCACTGAAGCTTTCTTT	CASSSPRTELGTEAFF
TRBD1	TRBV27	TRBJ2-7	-	TGTGCCAGCAGCCGCCAGGGACAGGGGGCAGGGGAGCAGTACTTC	CASSRQGQGAGEQYF
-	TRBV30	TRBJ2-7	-	TGTGCCTGGAGTGCGTCCGGCTACGAGCAGTACTTC	CAWSASGYEQYF
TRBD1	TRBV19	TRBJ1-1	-	TGTGCCAGTAGCCACGTGGACAGGGGGCAGGGTGAAGCTTTCTTT	CASSHVDRGQGEAFF
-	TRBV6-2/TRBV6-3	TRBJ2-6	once	TGTGCCAGCAGTCTTCGCCGTAGCGGATTCTCTGGGGCCAACGTCCTGACTTTC	CASSLRRSGFSGANVLTF
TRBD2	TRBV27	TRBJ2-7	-	TGTGCCAGCAGTTTAAGGGGTCTTAGCGGGGGGTTATCCTACGAGCAGTACTTC	CASSLRGLSGGLSYEQYF
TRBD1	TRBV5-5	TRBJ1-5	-	TGTGCCAGCAGCTCAACACAGGGGTTGCAGCCCCAGCATTTT	CASSSTQGLQPQHF
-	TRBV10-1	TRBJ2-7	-	TGCGCCAGCAGTGAGTCACTAACCTCCTACGAGCAGTACTTC	CASSESLTSYEQYF
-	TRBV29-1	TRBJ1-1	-	TGCAGCGTTGTATCCAGCGCCACTGAAGCTTTCTTT	CSVVSSATEAFF
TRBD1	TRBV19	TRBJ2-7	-	TGTGTCGGGACAGAGGATTACGAGCAGTACTTC	CVGTEDYEQYF
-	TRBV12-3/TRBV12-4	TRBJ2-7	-	TGTGCCAGCAGTTTAGGCGGAATCTACGAGCAGTACTTC	CASSLGGIYEQYF
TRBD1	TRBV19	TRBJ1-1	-	TGTGCCAGTACCAATCCTCCGGGACAGGGGGTTCGCACTGAAGCTTTCTTT	CASTNPPGQGVRTEAFF
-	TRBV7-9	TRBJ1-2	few	TGTGCCAGCAGCTTAACGGTCTCAATATATGGCTACACCTTC	CASSLTVSIYGYTF
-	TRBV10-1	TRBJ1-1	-	TGCGCCAGCAGAATGGACAGCCTAAACACTGAAGCTTTCTTT	CASRMDSLNTEAFF
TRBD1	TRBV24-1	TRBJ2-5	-	TGTGCCACCAGTGATCAGGGACAGCCTTTCGAAGAGACCCAGTACTTC	CATSDQGQPFEETQYF
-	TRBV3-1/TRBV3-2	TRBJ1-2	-	TGTGCCAGCAGCCAAGGCCTGGTCAGGGGCCATGGCTACACCTTC	CASSQGLVRGHGYTF
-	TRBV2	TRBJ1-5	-	TGTGCCAGTACTCGAGAGTACAATCAGCCCCAGCATTTT	CASTREYNQPQHF
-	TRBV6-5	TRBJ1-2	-	TGTGCCAGCAGTTACATCGACGCGGGAAATGGCTACACCTTC	CASSYIDAGNGYTF
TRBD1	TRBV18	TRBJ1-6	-	TGTGCCAGCTCACGGGACAGGGAAAAGTCACCCCTCCACTTT	CASSRDREKSPLHF
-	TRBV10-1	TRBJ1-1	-	TGCGCCACCCCTATGGCGTCAGGGAACACTGAAGCTTTCTTT	CATPMASGNTEAFF
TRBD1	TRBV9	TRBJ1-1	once	TGTGCCAGCAGCGTAAGACAGGGGGCCACTGAAGCTTTCTTT	CASSVRQGATEAFF
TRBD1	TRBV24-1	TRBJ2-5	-	TGTGCCACCAGTGACTCCAGGACAGGGGAAGAGACCCAGTACTTC	CATSDSRTGEETQYF
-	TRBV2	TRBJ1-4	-	TGTGCCAGCAGTGAAAGGGATAGGCAGGGTAATGAAAAACTGTTTTTT	CASSERDRQGNEKLFF
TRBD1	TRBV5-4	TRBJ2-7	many	TGTGCCAGCAGTTCGGAACGACAGGGAGTCCCCTACGAGCAGTACTTC	CASSSERQGVPYEQYF
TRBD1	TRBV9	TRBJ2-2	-	TGTGCCAGCAGCCCACAGACAGGGTCCTACACCGGGGAGCTGTTTTTT	CASSPQTGSYTGELFF
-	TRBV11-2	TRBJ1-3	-	TGTGCCAGCAGCTTAGAACACGTCTCTGGAAACACCATATATTTT	CASSLEHVSGNTIYF
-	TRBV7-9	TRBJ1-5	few	TGTGCCAGCAGCTTGGGGGACACAGACAATCAGCCCCAGCATTTT	CASSLGDTDNQPQHF
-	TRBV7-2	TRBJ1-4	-	TGTGCCAGCAGCTTAGAGGGGAAGACTAATGAAAAACTGTTTTTT	CASSLEGKTNEKLFF
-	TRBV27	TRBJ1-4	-	TGTGCCAGCAGTTTAGGGGGGAGGGGTGAAAAACTGTTTTTT	CASSLGGRGEKLFF